Shown below are 8 T cell receptor beta chains from a single sample sequenced in a study of shared clonotypes between healthy human individuals. Assay: immunoSEQ multiplex PCR; the TCRdb copy retains only in-frame clones and omits some. The profile covers approximately 470,000 clones, with over 70% appearing a single time and roughly 13% taken by the ten largest. Sequenced: PBMCs. Receptors were obtained from a woman between 40 and 50 years old in good health. Some clones in this sample may be carry-over from other donors' samples.

This chain uses TRBV6-5 with TRBJ2-1; possible D gene TRBD2, 6 bases. Germline CDR1 and CDR2: MNHEY and SVGAGI. The CDR3 runs 14 residues. Trimming stripped 7 bases from V and 6 bases from J, with 16 bases between. The CDR3, as DNA: TGTGCCAGCAAGGAGGGACCCGGGGGCAATGAGCAGTTCTTC. Translation: CASKEGPGGNEQFF.

As regards this clone: A clone one base away is much larger, so this may be a read error. The genes are TRBV19 and TRBJ1-1, with 7 bases aligning to TRBD1. The CDR3 totals 14 residues. Germline assignment: CDR1 LNHDA and CDR2 SQIVND (reference sequence). With 4 bases clipped from V and 3 bases from J, the junction kept 5 bases outside the gene matches. The chain's CDR3 is CASSTDRVYTEAFF. CDR3 coding DNA: TGTGCCAGTAGTACCGACAGGGTGTACACTGAAGCTTTCTTT.

Comment on this clone: This likely came from a read error, as a far larger clone is one base away. Distinct nucleotide sequences in the sample also encode this CDR3. This chain links TRBV2 with TRBJ2-5; D may be TRBD1 or TRBD2 (5 bases each). The J call is uncertain, as TRBJ2-7 better fits the DNA end. The CDR3 is 13 amino acids. The V gene's germline CDR1 is SNHLY and CDR2 FYNNEI. The CDR3: CATFGTPEYEQYF. DNA for the CDR3: TGTGCAACGTTCGGGACGCCAGAGTACGAGCAGTACTTC.

With regard to this clone: One base separates it from a far larger clone, so it is likely a read error. V and J are TRBV5-1 and TRBJ2-7, with TRBD1 matching 8 bases. This CDR3 is 16 amino acids long. Germline V gene sequence: CDR1 SGHRS, CDR2 YFSETQ. CDR3 loop: CASSLAGTGNLYEQCF. The DNA of the CDR3 is TGCGCCAGCAGCTTGGCCGGGACAGGAAACCTCTACGAGCAGTGCTTC.

The J gene is TRBJ2-7, the V gene TRBV28; TRBD1 matches at 9 bases. Trimming at V came to 6 bases and at J to 1 base, leaving 7 bases not matched to a gene. Germline V gene lookup returns CDR1 MDHEN and CDR2 SYDVKM. This CDR3 comprises 15 residues. The CDR3 here is CASRLTGGESYEQYF. The CDR3 DNA reads as TGTGCCAGCAGGTTGACAGGGGGAGAATCCTACGAGCAGTACTTC.

V gene TRBV9 combines with J gene TRBJ2-7, with D tentatively TRBD2 (6 bases). Trimming pared 0 bases from V and 7 bases from J, leaving 17 bases between. This CDR3 spans 15 amino acids. Germline V gene lookup returns CDR1 SGDLS and CDR2 YYNGEE. CDR3 in DNA: TGTGCCAGCAGCGTAGCCCCAACGGGAGCTGGAGAGCAGTACTTC. This codes for CASSVAPTGAGEQYF. Using reference TRBV9 and TRBJ2-7 for the parts outside the CDR3, the full variable domain is DSGVTQTPKHLITATGQRVTLRCSPRSGDLSVYWYQQSLDQGLQFLIQYYNGEERAKGNILERFSAQQFPDLHSELNLSSLELGDSALYFCASSVAPTGAGEQYFGPGTRLTVT.

This clone was found many times. This chain connects TRBV21-1 to TRBJ2-5. The DNA end lines up better with TRBJ2-7; the J call may be wrong. TRBV21-1 is a listed pseudogene. The CDR3 is 18 amino acids. CDR3 protein: CASSKLRGPLRGTYEQYF. The CDR3 nucleotides are TGTGCCAGCAGCAAACTTCGGGGACCCTTAAGGGGTACCTACGAGCAGTACTTC.

The chain joins TRBV7-2 to TRBJ1-2; 9 bases match TRBD1. CDR1 SGHTA and CDR2 FQGNSA come from the germline V gene. CDR3 length: 17 amino acids. Trimming took 2 bases from V and 7 from J; bases not matched to a gene: 14. The CDR3 here is CASSLYRGRLVNSGYTF. The CDR3 DNA is TGTGCCAGCAGCTTATACAGGGGGCGCTTGGTTAATAGTGGCTACACCTTC. The full variable domain, with the rest looked up from reference TRBV7-2 and TRBJ1-2, is GAGVSQSPSNKVTEKGKDVELRCDPISGHTALYWYRQSLGQGLEFLIYFQGNSAPDKSGLPSDRFSAERTGGSVSTLTIQRTQQEDSAVYLCASSLYRGRLVNSGYTFGSGTRLTVV.